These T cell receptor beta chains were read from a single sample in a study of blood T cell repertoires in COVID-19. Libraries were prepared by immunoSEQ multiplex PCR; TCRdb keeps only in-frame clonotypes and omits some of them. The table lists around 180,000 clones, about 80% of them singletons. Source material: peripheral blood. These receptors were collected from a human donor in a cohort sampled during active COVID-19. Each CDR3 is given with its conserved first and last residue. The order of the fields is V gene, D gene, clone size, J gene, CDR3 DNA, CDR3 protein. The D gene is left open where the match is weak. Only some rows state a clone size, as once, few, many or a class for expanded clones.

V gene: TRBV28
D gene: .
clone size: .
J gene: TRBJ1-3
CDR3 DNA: TGTGCCAGCAGTTTACCTCCCGGGACACGCTCTGGAAACACCATATATTTT
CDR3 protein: CASSLPPGTRSGNTIYF

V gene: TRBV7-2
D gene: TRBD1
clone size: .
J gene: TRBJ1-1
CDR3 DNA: TGTGCCAGCAGCTTACTCGGACAGGGAAGGGCTGAAGCTTTCTTT
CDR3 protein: CASSLLGQGRAEAFF

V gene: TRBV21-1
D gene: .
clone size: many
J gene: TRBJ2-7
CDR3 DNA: TGTGCCAGCAGCGGGACAGGGGGCATATACGAGCAGTACTTC
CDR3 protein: CASSGTGGIYEQYF

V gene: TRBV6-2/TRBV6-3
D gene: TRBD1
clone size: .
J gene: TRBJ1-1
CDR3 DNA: TGTGCCAGCAGTTACTCGGGACAGCGTTCTATCTTAGCCCACACTGAAGCTTTCTTT
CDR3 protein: CASSYSGQRSILAHTEAFF

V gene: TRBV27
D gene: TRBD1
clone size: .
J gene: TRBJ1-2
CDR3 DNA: TGTGCCAGCAGTCCACAGGGGGAGTATGGCTACACCTTC
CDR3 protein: CASSPQGEYGYTF

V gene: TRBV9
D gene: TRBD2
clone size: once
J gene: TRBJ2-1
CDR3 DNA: TGTGCCAGCAGCGCCCGCCTAGCGGGGGGTGAGCAGTTCTTC
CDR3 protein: CASSARLAGGEQFF

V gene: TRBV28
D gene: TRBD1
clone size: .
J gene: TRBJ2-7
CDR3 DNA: TGTGCCAGCAGATTAGCCGGGACAGGGGGCCTCGAGCAGTACTTC
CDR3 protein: CASRLAGTGGLEQYF

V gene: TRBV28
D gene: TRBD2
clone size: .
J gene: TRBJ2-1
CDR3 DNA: TGTGCCAGCAGTTTACCCGGGACTAGCGCCTCACAGTTCTTC
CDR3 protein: CASSLPGTSASQFF

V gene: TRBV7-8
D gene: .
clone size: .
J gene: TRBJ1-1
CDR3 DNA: TGTGCCAGCAGCCCACGGGAGGGGAGTGAAGCTTTCTTT
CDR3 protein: CASSPREGSEAFF

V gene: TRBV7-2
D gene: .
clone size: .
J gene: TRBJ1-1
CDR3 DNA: TGTGCCAGCGGAACGCAGCGGAACACTGAAGCTTTCTTT
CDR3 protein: CASGTQRNTEAFF

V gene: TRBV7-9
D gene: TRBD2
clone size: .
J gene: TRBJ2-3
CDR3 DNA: TGTGCCAGCAGCCGCGGGAGGGCGACAGATACGCAGTATTTT
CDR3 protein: CASSRGRATDTQYF

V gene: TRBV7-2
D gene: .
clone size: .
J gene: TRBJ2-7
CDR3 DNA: TGTGCCAGCAGCTTAACGTTCGGAGGCTACGAGCAGTACTTC
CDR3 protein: CASSLTFGGYEQYF

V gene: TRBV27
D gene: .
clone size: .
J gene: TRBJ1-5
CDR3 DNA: TGTGCCAGCAGACGAGTTGCGGGCAATCAGCCCCAGCATTTT
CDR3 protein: CASRRVAGNQPQHF

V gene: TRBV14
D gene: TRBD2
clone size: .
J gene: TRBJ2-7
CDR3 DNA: TGTGCCAGCAGCGCGGGGGGGGAGCAGTACTTC
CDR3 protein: CASSAGGEQYF

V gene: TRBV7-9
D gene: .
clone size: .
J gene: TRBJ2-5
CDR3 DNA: TGTGCCAGCAGCTTTGGGGGGGCGTTACGCGAGACCCAGTACTTC
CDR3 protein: CASSFGGALRETQYF

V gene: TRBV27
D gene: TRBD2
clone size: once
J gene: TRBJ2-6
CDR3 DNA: TGTGCCAGCAGTTTTCGGTGGGCTAGCGGATCCACGGGCTCTGGGGCCAACGTCCTGACTTTC
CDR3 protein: CASSFRWASGSTGSGANVLTF

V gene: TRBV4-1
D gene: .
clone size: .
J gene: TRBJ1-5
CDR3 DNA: TGCGCCAGCAGCCGAGGGCCTAGCAATCAGCCCCAGCATTTT
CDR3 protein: CASSRGPSNQPQHF

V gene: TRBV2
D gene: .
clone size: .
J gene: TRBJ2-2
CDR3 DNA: TGTGCCAGCACAGGACAGCTTTCCACCGGGGAGCTGTTTTTT
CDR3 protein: CASTGQLSTGELFF

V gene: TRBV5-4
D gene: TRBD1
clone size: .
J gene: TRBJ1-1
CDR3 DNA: TGTGCCAGCAGCTCCTGGGACAGAACGAACACTGAAGCTTTCTTT
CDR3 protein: CASSSWDRTNTEAFF

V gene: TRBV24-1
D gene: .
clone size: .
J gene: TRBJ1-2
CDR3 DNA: TGTGCCATCTCCGACAGGAGCGGCTACACCTTC
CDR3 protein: CAISDRSGYTF

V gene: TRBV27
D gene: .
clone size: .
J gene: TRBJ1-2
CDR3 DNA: TGTGCCAGCAAATCGACTCTAACGGCATTGACGGGTGGCTACACCTTC
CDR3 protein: CASKSTLTALTGGYTF

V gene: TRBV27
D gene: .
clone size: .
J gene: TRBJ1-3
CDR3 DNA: TGTGCCAGCAGTACCAGACAGCTAAACACCATATATTTT
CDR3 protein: CASSTRQLNTIYF

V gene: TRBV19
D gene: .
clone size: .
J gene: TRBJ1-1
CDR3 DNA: TGTGCCAGTACACTATCGAATGCCCCCACTGAAGCTTTCTTT
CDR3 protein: CASTLSNAPTEAFF

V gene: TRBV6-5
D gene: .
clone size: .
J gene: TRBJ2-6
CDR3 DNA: TGTGCCAGCAGTCCACAGGGTCCCGGGGCCAACGTCCTGACTTTC
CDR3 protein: CASSPQGPGANVLTF

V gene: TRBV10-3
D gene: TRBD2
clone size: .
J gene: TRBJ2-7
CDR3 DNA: TGTGCCACCATGAGCGGGGGCACCTACGAGCAGTACTTC
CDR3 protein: CATMSGGTYEQYF

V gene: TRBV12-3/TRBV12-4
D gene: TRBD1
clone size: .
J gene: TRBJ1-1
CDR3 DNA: TGTGCCAGCAGCCTCAGGGGGCAGACTGAAGCTTTCTTT
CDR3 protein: CASSLRGQTEAFF

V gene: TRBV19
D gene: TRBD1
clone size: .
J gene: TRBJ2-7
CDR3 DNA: TGTGCCAGTAGTAGAGACAGGGGGGCCTCCTACGAGCAGTACTTC
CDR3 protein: CASSRDRGASYEQYF

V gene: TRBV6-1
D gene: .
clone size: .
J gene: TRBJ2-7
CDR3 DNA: TGTGCCAGCAGTGACTATCAGGGGCCGAGCTCCTACGAGCAGTACTTC
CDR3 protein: CASSDYQGPSSYEQYF

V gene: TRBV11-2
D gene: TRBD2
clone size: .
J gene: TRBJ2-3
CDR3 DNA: TGTGCCAGCAGCCCCCGGGCTAGCGGGGGGGCCTCAGATACGCAGTATTTT
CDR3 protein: CASSPRASGGASDTQYF

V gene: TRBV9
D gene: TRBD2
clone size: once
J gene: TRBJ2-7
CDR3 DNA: TGTGCCAGCAGCGTATGGTTACTAGCGGAACCTGGGGAGCAGTACTTC
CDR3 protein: CASSVWLLAEPGEQYF

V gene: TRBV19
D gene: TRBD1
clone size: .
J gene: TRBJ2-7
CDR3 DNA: TGTGCCAGTAGTATACGGTCCGGACAGGGGATGTACGAGCAGTACTTC
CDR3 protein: CASSIRSGQGMYEQYF

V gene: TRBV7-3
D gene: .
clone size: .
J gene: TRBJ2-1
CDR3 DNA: TGTGCCAGCAGCTCCGGGACATACAATGAGCAGTTCTTC
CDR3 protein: CASSSGTYNEQFF

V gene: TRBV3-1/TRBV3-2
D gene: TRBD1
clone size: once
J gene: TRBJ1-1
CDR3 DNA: TGTGCCAGCAGCCAAATTCAGGGGGCGATGGACACTGAAGCTTTCTTT
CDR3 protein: CASSQIQGAMDTEAFF

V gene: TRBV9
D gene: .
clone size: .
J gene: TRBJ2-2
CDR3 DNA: TGTGCCAGCAGCCCAAGGACTGGGGTGTACGGGGAGCTGTTTTTT
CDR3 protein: CASSPRTGVYGELFF

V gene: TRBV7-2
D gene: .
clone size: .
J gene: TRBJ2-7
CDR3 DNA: TGTGCCAGCAGCCCAGGACAGACCTCCTACGAGCAGTACTTC
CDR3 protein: CASSPGQTSYEQYF

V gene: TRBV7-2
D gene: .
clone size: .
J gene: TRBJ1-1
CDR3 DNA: TGTGCCAGCAGCTCGACAGGGAACACTGAAGCTTTCTTT
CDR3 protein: CASSSTGNTEAFF

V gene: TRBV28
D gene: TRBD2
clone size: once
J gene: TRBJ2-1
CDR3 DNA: TGTGCCAGCAGTTTACCACAGGGAGCGACTAGCGGGAGAGGGCAGTTCTTC
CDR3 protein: CASSLPQGATSGRGQFF

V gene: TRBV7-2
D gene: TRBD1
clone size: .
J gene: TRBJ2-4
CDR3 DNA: TGTGCCAGCAGCTTGGGACAGGGAATAGCCAAAAACATTCAGTACTTC
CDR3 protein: CASSLGQGIAKNIQYF

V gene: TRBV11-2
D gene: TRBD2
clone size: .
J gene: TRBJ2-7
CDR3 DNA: TGTGCCAGCAGCTTATTTCGGGGGGGGACCTACGAGCAGTACTTC
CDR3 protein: CASSLFRGGTYEQYF